This TCR beta chain was recovered during a study of T cells in Graves' hyperthyroidism and ophthalmopathy (dated by TCRdb to the late 2010s). For the wider study: Peripheral blood was collected at initial diagnosis, before any treatment. A discovery cohort of fewer than 110 patients, approximately 45 with Graves' ophthalmopathy and more than 55 with stable Graves' hyperthyroidism, was used to find distinguishing TCR V-J signatures. Whether ophthalmopathy could be predicted prospectively was tested in an independent validation cohort made up of under 20 hyperthyroidism patients plus 17 patients who later progressed to ophthalmopathy. For training and testing, the approximately 97 patients in the discovery cohort were randomly divided in a 7:3 ratio. Thyroid tissue and blood T-cell repertoires from six Graves' hyperthyroidism patients were also compared in the study. After blood sampling, hyperthyroidism patients were treated with methimazole at a starting dose of 30 mg daily, and ophthalmopathy patients were treated with high-dose intravenous methylprednisolone. The paper reports TCR Vbeta CDR3 sequencing of some 140 peripheral blood samples: approximately 41 ophthalmopathy, roughly 74 hyperthyroidism and around 17 progressor patients.

This clonotype was recorded many times. Its antigen remains unidentified. The sample holds no much larger clone one base away, and base qualities are not on file. Amplification of TCR beta CDR3 regions was carried out from RNA transcripts. For the first round of RT-PCR on the TCR CDR3, the HTBI primer set was used together with the Qiagen OneStep RT-PCR kit. The libraries were constructed in a second round of multiplex PCR and then size-selected and purified. The libraries were sequenced on an Illumina HiSeq2000 using paired-end 100 bp reads. The original pipeline was this. SOAPnuke was used to process the raw data, throwing out any read that contained adapters or uncalled bases, had a mean Phred below 15, or lacked an exact constant-primer or identifier match. High-quality paired reads were merged with COPE v1.2.5, and unique nucleotide sequences were defined as clonotypes. Clonotypes were aligned to IMGT TRBV, TRBD and TRBJ reference segments using MiTCR v1.1. Only V-J combinations with frequency above 0.0001, covering about 99% of repertoires, were analysed. A TCS score was defined as the ratio between F50 (clonal expansion) and ExV (chaos), using BLOSUM62-based TCRdist between CDR3 peptides within each V-J. Welch's t-statistics and random forest reduced some 510 V-J features to around 14, which were used in a naive Bayes classifier (R e1071). TCRdb reprocessing: public reads trimmed at Q25 with fastp, clones called with MiXCR, in-frame beta chains kept. CDR3 protein sequences are deduplicated, and each keeps its most common genes and DNA. V and J calls and clone size were set by TCRdb, not the authors. Counted in this sample were hundreds of thousands of distinct CDR3 sequences; approximately 25% of them appeared once. 11% of the sample is in the top ten clones.

What the study reported, not specific to this receptor: In validation, the model predicted progression to ophthalmopathy with roughly 66% sensitivity and 72% to 75% specificity, a median of approximately 6.5 months before onset. Most expanded thyroid clonotypes (frequency above 0.001) were also detected in blood, a finding suggesting that blood repertoires may reflect thyroid immune responses. A 13 V-J signature model separated ophthalmopathy from stable hyperthyroidism, with 87.88% sensitivity and around 84% specificity in cross-validation and 80%/75% in testing. No statistical method was used to fix the sample size in advance, and group allocation was not hidden from the investigators.

The CDR3 spans 14 residues, from the cysteine through the phenylalanine. The read is trimmed to its CDR3 DNA, 42 bases read in frame from base 1. V has 3 bases trimmed and J has 2 bases trimmed; junction bases matching no gene number 0. The germline V gene (reference sequence) specifies DFQATT as CDR1 and SNEGSKA as CDR2. Moderately to severely active disease, a Clinical Activity Score of at least 3, a NOSPECS grade of at least 4, and a duration under 3 months were present in ophthalmopathy patients. The study excluded patients with uncontrolled infections, other autoimmune diseases, pregnancy or lactation. Diagnoses were based on clinical symptoms, serum thyroxine and TRAb, thyroid ultrasound and orbital computed tomography. Ficoll-Paque density gradient centrifugation was used to isolate PBMCs from approximately 10 ml of fresh peripheral blood. Trizol reagent was used to extract total RNA, and RNA quality was then checked on an Agilent 2100 Bioanalyzer.

The receptor chain draws on TRBV20-1 and TRBJ1-3; a stretch of 11 junction bases matches TRBD1. The clonotype originates from a woman between 25 and 40 years old with Graves' ophthalmopathy. Input material: blood. The CDR3 protein is CSARDRGPGNTIYF. The nucleotide sequence is TGCAGTGCTAGGGACAGGGGGCCTGGAAACACCATATATTTT.